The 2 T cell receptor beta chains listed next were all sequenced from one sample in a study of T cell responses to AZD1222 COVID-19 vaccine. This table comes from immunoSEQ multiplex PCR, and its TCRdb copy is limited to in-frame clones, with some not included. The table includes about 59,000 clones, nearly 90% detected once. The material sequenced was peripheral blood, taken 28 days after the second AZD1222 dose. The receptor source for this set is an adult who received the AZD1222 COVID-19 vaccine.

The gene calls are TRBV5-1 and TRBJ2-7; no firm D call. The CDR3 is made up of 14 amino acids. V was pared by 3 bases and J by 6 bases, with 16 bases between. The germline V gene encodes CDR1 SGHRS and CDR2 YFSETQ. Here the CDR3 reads CASSSGGPNGEQYF. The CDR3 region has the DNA TGCGCCAGCAGCTCAGGTGGGCCGAATGGCGAGCAGTACTTC.

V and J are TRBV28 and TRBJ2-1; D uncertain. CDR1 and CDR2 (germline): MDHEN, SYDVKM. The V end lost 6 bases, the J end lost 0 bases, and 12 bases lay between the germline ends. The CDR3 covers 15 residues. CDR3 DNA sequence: TGTGCCAGCAGCCGTTCTGCGAGCTCCTACAATGAGCAGTTCTTC. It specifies CASSRSASSYNEQFF.